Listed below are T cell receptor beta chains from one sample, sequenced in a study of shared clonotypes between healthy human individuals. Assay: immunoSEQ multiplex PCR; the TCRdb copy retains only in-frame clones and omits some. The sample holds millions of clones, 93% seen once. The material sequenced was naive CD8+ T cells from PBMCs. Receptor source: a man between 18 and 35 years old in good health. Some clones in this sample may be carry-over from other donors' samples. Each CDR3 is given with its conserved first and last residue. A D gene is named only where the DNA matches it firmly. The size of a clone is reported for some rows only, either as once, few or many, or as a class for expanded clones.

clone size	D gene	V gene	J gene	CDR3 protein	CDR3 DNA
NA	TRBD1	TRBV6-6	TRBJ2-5	CASSKEWTGLEETQYF	TGTGCCAGCAGTAAAGAATGGACAGGGCTGGAGGAGACCCAGTACTTC
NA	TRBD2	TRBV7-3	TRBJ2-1	CASSFSGGGVNEQFF	TGTGCCAGCAGCTTCTCGGGAGGAGGCGTCAATGAGCAGTTCTTC
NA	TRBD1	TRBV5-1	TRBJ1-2	CASSPGTGFYGYTF	TGCGCCAGCAGCCCAGGGACAGGGTTCTATGGCTACACCTTC
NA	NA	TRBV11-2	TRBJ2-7	CASSLADPALYEQYF	TGTGCCAGCAGCCTGGCTGACCCAGCCCTTTACGAGCAGTACTTC
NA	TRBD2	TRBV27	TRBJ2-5	CASSLLGLAGGETQYF	TGTGCCAGCAGTTTACTGGGACTAGCGGGAGGGGAGACCCAGTACTTC
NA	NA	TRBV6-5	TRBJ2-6	CASSYSNSGANVLTF	TGTGCCAGCAGTTACTCAAACTCTGGGGCCAACGTCCTGACTTTC
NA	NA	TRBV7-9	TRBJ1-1	CASSPQGTIEAFF	TGTGCCAGCAGCCCCCAGGGCACCATTGAAGCTTTCTTT
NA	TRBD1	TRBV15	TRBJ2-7	CATSRDFPGGHEQYF	TGTGCCACCAGCAGAGATTTCCCAGGGGGCCACGAGCAGTACTTC
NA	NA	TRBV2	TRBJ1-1	CASPLGGSEAFF	TGTGCCAGCCCACTGGGGGGATCTGAAGCTTTCTTT
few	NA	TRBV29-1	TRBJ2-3	CSVWGDTQYF	TGCAGCGTTTGGGGGGATACGCAGTATTTT
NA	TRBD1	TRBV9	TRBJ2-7	CASSKDPRGLHEQYF	TGTGCCAGCAGCAAAGACCCCAGGGGGTTACACGAGCAGTACTTC
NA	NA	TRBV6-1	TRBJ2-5	CASSEGPAGAETQYF	TGTGCCAGCAGTGAAGGTCCGGCAGGGGCAGAGACCCAGTACTTC
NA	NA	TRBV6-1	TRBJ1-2	CASSDLMGEVYGYTF	TGTGCCAGCAGTGATCTCATGGGCGAAGTCTATGGCTACACCTTC
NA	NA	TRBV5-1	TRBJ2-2	CASSSERDRTGELFF	TGCGCCAGCAGCTCCGAAAGGGATCGCACCGGGGAGCTGTTTTTT
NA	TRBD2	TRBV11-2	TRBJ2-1	CASSLVAGAHNEQFF	TGTGCCAGCAGCTTAGTAGCGGGAGCCCACAATGAGCAGTTCTTC
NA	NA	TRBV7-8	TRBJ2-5	CASSFRRAQETQYF	TGTGCCAGCAGCTTCAGAAGGGCCCAAGAGACCCAGTACTTC
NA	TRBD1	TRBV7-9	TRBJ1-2	CASSRTLMTGGPDGYTF	TGTGCCAGCAGCCGTACCCTTATGACAGGGGGTCCAGATGGCTACACCTTC
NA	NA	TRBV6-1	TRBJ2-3	CASSEWRGKGTDTQYF	TGTGCCAGCAGTGAATGGCGCGGAAAGGGCACAGATACGCAGTATTTT
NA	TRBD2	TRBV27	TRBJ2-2	CASSLRGLAGPGELFF	TGTGCCAGCAGTTTAAGGGGACTAGCGGGTCCCGGGGAGCTGTTTTTT
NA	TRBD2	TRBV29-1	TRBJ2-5	CSAAGLAGGETQYF	TGCAGCGCCGCAGGGCTAGCGGGAGGGGAGACCCAGTACTTC